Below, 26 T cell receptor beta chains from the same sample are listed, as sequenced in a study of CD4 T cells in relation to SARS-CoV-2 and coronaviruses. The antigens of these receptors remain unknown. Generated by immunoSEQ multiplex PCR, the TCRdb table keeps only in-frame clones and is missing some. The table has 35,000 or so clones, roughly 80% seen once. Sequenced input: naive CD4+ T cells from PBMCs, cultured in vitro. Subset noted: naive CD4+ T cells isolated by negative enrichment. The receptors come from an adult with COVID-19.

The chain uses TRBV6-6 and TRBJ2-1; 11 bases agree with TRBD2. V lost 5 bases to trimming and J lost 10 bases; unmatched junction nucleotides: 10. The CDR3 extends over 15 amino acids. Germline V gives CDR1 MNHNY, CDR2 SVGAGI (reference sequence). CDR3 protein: CASSDLAGGPEEQFF. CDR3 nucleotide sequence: TGTGCCAGCAGTGACTTAGCGGGAGGGCCGGAAGAGCAGTTCTTC.

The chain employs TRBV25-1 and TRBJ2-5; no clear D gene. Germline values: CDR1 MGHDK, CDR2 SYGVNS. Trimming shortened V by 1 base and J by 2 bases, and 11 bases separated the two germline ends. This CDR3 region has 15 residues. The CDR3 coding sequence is TGTGCCAGCAGTGAATTCGGCGGAGCACAAGAGACCCAGTACTTC. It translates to CASSEFGGAQETQYF. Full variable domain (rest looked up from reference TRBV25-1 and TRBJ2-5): EADIYQTPRYLVIGTGKKITLECSQTMGHDKMYWYQQDPGMELHLIHYSYGVNSTEKGDLSSESTVSRIRTEHFPLTLESARPSHTSQYLCASSEFGGAQETQYFGPGTRLLVL.

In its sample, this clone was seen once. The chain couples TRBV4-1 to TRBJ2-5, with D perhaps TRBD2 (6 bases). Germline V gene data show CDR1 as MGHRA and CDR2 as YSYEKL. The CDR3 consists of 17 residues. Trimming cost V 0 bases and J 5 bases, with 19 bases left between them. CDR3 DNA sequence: TGCGCCAGCAGCCAAGAGTCCGGAGGGACCCAAGGGGAGACCCAGTACTTC. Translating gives CASSQESGGTQGETQYF.

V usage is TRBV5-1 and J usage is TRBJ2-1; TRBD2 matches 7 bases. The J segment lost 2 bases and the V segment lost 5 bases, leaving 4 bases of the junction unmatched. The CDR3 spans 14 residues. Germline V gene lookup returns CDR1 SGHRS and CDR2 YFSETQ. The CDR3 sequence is CASRASGTYNEQFF. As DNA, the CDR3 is TGCGCCAGCAGGGCTAGCGGAACCTACAATGAGCAGTTCTTC.

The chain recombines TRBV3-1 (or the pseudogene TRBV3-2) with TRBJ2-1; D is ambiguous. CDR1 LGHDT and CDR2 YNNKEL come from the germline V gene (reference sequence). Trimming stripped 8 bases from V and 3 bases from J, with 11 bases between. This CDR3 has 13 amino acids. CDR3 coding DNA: TGTGCCAGCGGCAGTCCCCTCTACAATGAGCAGTTCTTC. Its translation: CASGSPLYNEQFF.

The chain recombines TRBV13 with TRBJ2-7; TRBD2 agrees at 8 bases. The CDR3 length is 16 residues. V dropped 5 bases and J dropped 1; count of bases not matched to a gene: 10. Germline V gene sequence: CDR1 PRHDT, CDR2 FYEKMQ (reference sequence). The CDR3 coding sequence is TGTGCCAGCAGCCTAAGCGGGGGAAAGGTGTCCTACGAGCAGTACTTC. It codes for CASSLSGGKVSYEQYF.

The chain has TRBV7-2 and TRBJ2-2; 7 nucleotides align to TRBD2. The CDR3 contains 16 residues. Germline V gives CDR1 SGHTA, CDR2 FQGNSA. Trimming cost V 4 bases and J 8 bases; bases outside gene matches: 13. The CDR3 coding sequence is TGTGCCAGCAGCTCCGGCCTAGCGGCCGTGGGAGGGGAGCTGTTTTTT. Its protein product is CASSSGLAAVGGELFF.

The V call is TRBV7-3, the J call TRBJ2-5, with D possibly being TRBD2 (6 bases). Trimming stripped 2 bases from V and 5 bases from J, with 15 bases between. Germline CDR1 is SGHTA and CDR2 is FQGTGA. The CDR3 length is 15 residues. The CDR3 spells CASSLWGQGGETQYF. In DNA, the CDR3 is TGTGCCAGCAGCTTATGGGGCCAGGGAGGCGAGACCCAGTACTTC. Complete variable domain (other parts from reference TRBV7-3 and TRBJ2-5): GAGVSQTPSNKVTEKGKYVELRCDPISGHTALYWYRQSLGQGPEFLIYFQGTGAADDSGLPNDRFFAVRPEGSVSTLKIQRTERGDSAVYLCASSLWGQGGETQYFGPGTRLLVL.

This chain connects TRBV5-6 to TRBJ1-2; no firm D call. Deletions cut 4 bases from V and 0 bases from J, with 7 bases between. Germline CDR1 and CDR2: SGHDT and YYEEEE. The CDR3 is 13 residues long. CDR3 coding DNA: TGTGCCAGCAGCCGGGGAGCTAACTATGGCTACACCTTC. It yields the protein CASSRGANYGYTF.

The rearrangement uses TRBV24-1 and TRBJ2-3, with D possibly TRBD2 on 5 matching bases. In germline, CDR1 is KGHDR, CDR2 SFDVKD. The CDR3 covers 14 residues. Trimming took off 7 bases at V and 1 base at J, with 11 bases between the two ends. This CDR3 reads CATSPSGGTDTQYF. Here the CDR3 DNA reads TGTGCCACCAGCCCCTCCGGGGGCACAGATACGCAGTATTTT.

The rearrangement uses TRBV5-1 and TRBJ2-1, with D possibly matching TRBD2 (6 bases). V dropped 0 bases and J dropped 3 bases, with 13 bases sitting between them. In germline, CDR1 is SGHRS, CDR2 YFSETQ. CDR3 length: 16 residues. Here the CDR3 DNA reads TGCGCCAGCAGCTTGGGGCCGGGGGTAATCTACAATGAGCAGTTCTTC. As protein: CASSLGPGVIYNEQFF.

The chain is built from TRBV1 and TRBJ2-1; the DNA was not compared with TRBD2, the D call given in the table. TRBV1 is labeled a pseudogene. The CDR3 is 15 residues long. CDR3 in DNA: TGCACCAGCAGCCAAGCGGGGACTAGCAAAGATGAGCAGTTCTTC. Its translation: CTSSQAGTSKDEQFF.

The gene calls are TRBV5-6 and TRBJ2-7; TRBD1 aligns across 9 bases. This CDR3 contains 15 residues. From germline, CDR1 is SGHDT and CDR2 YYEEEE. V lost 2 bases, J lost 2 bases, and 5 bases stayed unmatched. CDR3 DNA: TGTGCCAGCAGCTTTGTGACAGGGGGAACCTACGAGCAGTACTTC. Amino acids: CASSFVTGGTYEQYF.

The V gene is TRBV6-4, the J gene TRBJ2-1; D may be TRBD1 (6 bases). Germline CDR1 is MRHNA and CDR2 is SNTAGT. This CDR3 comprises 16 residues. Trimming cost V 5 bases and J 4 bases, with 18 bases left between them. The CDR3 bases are TGTGCCAGCAGTACCCGCACCGGGACATCGTACAATGAGCAGTTCTTC. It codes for CASSTRTGTSYNEQFF.

This CDR3 is CASSPIGTSGRGGQFF. In DNA form, the CDR3 reads TGTGCCAGCAGCCCTATCGGGACTAGCGGGAGAGGCGGGCAGTTCTTC. The chain recombines TRBV7-9 with TRBJ2-1, with 14 bases aligning to TRBD2. CDR1 is SEHNR and CDR2 is FQNEAQ in the germline V gene (reference sequence). The V segment lost 5 bases and the J segment 12 bases; nucleotides outside the gene matches: 12. The CDR3 has 16 residues.

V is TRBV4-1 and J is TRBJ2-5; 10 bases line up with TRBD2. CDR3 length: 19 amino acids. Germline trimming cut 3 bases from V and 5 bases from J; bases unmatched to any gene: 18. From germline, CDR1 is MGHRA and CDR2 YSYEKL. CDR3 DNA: TGCGCCAGCAGCCAGGGGGATCTAGCGGGAGTAATTTACTCGGAGACCCAGTACTTC. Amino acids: CASSQGDLAGVIYSETQYF.

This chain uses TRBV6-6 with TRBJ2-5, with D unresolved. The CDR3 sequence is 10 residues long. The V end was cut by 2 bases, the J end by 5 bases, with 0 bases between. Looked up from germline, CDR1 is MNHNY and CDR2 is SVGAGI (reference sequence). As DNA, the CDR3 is TGTGCCAGCAGTTACGAGACCCAGTACTTC. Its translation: CASSYETQYF.

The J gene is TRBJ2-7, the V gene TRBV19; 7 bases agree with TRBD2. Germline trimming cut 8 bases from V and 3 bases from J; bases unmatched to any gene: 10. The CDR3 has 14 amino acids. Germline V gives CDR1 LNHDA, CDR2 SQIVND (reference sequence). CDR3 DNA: TGTGCCAGTTCAGCGGGACTGGGGGGCTACGAGCAGTACTTC. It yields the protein CASSAGLGGYEQYF.

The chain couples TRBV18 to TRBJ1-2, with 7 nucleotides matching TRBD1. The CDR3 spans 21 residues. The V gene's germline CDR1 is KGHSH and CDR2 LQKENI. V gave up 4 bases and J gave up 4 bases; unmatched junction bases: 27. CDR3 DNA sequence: TGTGCCAGCTCACTGCGATTCCACCCGACAGGGTTGCCCCCGAATCTCTATGGCTACACCTTC. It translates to CASSLRFHPTGLPPNLYGYTF.

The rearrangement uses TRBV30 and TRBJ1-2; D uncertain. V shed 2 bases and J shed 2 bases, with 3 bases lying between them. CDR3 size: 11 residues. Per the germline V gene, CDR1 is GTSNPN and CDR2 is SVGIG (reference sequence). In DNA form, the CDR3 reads TGTGCCTGGAGTCCAAACTATGGCTACACCTTC. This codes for CAWSPNYGYTF.

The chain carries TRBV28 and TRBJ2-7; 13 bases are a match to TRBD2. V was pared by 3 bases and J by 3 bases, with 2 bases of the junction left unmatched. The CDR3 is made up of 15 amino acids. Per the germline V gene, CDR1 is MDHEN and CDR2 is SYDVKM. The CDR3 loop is CASSLGTSGNYEQYF. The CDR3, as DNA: TGTGCCAGCAGTTTGGGGACTAGCGGGAACTACGAGCAGTACTTC.

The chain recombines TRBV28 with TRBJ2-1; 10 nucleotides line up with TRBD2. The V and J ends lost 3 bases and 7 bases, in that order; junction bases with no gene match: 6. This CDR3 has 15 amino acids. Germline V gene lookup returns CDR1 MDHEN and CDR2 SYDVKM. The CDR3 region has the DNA TGTGCCAGCAGTTTGTTGACTAGCGGGCGAAATGAGCAGTTCTTC. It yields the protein CASSLLTSGRNEQFF.

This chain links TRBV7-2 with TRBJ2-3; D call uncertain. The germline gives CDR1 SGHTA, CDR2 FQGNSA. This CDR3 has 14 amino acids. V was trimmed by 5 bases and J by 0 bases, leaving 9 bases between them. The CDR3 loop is CASSPKPSTDTQYF. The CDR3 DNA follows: TGTGCCAGCAGCCCGAAACCGAGCACAGATACGCAGTATTTT. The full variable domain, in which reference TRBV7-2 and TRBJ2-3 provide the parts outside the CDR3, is GAGVSQSPSNKVTEKGKDVELRCDPISGHTALYWYRQSLGQGLEFLIYFQGNSAPDKSGLPSDRFSAERTGGSVSTLTIQRTQQEDSAVYLCASSPKPSTDTQYFGPGTRLTVL.

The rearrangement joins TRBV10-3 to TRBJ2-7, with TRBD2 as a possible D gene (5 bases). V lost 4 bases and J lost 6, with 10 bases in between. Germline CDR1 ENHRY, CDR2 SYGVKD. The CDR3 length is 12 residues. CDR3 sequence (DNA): TGTGCCATCAGTGGAAGTGGAGGCGAGCAGTACTTC. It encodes CAISGSGGEQYF.

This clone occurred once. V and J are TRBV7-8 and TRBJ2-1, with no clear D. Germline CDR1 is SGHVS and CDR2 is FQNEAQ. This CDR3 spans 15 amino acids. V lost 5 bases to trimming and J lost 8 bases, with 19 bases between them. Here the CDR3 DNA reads TGTGCCAGCAGCCAAGGCGCCTCTTCGGGCTATGAGCAGTTCTTC. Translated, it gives CASSQGASSGYEQFF. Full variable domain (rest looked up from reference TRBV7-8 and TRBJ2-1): GAGVSQSPRYKVAKRGQDVALRCDPISGHVSLFWYQQALGQGPEFLTYFQNEAQLDKSGLPSDRFFAERPEGSVSTLKIQRTQQEDSAVYLCASSQGASSGYEQFFGPGTRLTVL.

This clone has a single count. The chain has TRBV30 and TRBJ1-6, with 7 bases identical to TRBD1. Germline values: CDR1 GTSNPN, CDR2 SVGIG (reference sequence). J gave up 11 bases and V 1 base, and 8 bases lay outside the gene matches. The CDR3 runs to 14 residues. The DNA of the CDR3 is TGTGCCTGGAGTGGCCCGGGACAGAAAACACCCCTCCACTTT. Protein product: CAWSGPGQKTPLHF.